This T cell receptor (beta chain) was captured by sequencing in a study of control samples from healthy donors and cancer patients (dated by TCRdb to the early 2020s). The protocol used for the library was the immunoSEQ multiplex PCR assay. TCRdb re-hosts the immuneACCESS table, in-frame sequences only. Its copies lack some clones; in the studies checked, an unresolved V gene accounts for under half of them, and the cause for the rest is not known. Within this sample are about 180,000 clones, with around 91% of them counted one time only. The top ten clonotypes cover over 1.1% of the sample. A note on this clone: Its antigen remains undetermined. Base qualities are not at hand, and no much larger clone is one base apart.

The CDR3 measures 16 amino acids from cysteine to phenylalanine. The sequence is cut down to CDR3 DNA, 48 bases in frame from base 1. V is shortened by 2 bases, J by 9 bases, and the region joining them spans 23 bases. From the germline V gene (reference sequence), CDR1 is GTSNPN and CDR2 is SVGIG. The rearrangement joined TRBV30 to TRBJ2-1; the D gene is possibly TRBD1 or TRBD2, with 5 bases matching each. The sequenced material came from blood. This receptor was identified in a woman aged 45-59 years in good health. CDR3 reads: CAWSLSRGLGAIEQFF. The nucleotide sequence reads as follows: TGTGCCTGGAGTCTTAGTCGGGGATTAGGGGCTATTGAGCAGTTCTTC.